Described below is a single T cell receptor (beta chain) sequence and its context. Its antigen is not known. Between the trimmed V and J ends, which lost 4 bases and 6 bases, there was a span of 28 bases. Per the germline V gene, CDR1 is SGHNT and CDR2 is YENEEA. This CDR3 has 19 amino acids. The data stem from a study of T cell responses to AZD1222 COVID-19 vaccine. General study results and limits: Spike-specific TCR repertoires showed rising breadth and depth after two AZD1222 doses.

Repertoires were generated with immunoSEQ multiplex PCR, while TCRdb's copy carries only in-frame clones and drops some. The data show about 120,000 clones, 80% to 90% seen once. The chain has TRBV11-3 and TRBJ2-1; D possibly uses TRBD1 or TRBD2 (5 bases each). This receptor was identified in an adult in good health. The sample was peripheral blood, taken on day 0 of AZD1222 vaccination. The CDR3 reads CASSSTTVMQGAAINEQFF. The CDR3 DNA follows: TGTGCCAGCAGCTCAACGACAGTCATGCAAGGAGCGGCGATCAATGAGCAGTTCTTC.